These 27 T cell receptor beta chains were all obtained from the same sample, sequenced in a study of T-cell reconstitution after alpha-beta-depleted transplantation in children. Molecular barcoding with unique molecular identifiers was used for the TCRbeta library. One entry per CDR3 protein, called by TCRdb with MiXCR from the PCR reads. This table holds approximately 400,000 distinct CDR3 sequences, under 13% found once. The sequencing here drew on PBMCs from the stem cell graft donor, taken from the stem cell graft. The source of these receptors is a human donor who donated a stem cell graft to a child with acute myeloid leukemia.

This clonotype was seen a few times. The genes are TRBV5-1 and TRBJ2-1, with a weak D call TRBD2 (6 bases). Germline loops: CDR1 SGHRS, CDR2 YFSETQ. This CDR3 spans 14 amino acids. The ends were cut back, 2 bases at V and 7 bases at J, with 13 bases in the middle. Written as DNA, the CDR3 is TGCGCCAGCAGCTTCTTGGGGGGACCGAATGAGCAGTTCTTC. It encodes CASSFLGGPNEQFF.

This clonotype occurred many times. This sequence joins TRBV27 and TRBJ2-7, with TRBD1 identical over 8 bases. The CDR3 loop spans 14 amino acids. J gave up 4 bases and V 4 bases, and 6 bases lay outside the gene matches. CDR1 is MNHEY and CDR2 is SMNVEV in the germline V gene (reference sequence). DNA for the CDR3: TGTGCCAGCAGTTCGTGGACAGGGCCGTACGAGCAGTACTTC. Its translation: CASSSWTGPYEQYF.

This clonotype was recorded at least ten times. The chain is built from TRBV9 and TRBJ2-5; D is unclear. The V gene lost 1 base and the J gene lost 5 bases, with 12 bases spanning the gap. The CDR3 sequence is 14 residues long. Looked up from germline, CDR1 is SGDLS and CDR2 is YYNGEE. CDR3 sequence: CASSVRVSSETQYF. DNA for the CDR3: TGTGCCAGCAGCGTACGGGTCAGTTCGGAGACCCAGTACTTC.

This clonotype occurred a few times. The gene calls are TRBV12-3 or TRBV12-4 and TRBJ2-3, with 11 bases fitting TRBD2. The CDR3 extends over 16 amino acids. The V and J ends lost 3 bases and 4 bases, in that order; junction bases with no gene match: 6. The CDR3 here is CASSFIAGGPSDTQYF. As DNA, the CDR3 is TGTGCCAGCAGTTTTATAGCGGGAGGGCCCTCAGATACGCAGTATTTT.

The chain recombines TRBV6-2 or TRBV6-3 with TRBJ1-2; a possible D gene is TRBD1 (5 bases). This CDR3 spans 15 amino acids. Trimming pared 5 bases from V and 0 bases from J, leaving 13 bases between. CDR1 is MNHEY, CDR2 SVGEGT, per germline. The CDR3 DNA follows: TGTGCCAGCAGTAAGGGACGGAAACCTAACTATGGCTACACCTTC. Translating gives CASSKGRKPNYGYTF.

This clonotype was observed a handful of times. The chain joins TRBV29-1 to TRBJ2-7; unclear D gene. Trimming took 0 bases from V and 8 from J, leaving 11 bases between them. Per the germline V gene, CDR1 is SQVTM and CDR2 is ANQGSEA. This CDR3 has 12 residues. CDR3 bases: TGCAGCGTTGAAGATTTGGGGTACCAGCAGTACTTC. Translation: CSVEDLGYQQYF.

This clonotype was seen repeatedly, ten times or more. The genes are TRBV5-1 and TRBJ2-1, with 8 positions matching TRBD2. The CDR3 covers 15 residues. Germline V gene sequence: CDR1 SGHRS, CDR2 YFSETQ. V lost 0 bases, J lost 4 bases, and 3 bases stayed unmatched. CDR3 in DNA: TGCGCCAGCAGCTTGGCCCCTAGCGGGTACAATGAGCAGTTCTTC. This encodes CASSLAPSGYNEQFF.

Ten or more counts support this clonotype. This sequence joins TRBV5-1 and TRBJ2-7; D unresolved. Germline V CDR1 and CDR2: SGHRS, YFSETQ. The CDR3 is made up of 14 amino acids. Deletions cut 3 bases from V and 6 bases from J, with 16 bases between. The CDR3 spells CASSSGSPSLEQYF. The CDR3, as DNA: TGCGCCAGCAGCTCCGGGTCCCCAAGTCTCGAGCAGTACTTC.

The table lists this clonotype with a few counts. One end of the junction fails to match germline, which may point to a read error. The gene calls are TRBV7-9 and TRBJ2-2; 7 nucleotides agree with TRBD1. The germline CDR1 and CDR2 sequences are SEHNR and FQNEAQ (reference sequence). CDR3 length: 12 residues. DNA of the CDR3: TGTGCCAGCAGCACAGGGGCGAGGGAACTGTTTTTT. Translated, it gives CASSTGARELFF.

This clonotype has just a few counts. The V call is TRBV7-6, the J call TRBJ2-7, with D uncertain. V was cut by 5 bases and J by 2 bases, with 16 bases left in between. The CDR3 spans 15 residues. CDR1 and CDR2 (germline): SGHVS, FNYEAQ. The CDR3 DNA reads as TGTGCCAGCAGCCGATTTCAGGATCCAGCCTACGAGCAGTACTTC. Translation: CASSRFQDPAYEQYF.

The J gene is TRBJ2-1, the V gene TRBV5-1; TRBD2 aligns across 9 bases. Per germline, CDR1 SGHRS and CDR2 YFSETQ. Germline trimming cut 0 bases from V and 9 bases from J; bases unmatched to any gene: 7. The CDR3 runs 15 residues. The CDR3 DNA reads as TGCGCCAGCAGCTTGGCCCCGGCTAGCGGGGTTGAGCAGTTCTTC. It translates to CASSLAPASGVEQFF. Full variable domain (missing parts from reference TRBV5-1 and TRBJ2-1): KAGVTQTPRYLIKTRGQQVTLSCSPISGHRSVSWYQQTPGQGLQFLFEYFSETQRNKGNFPGRFSGRQFSNSRSEMNVSTLELGDSALYLCASSLAPASGVEQFFGPGTRLTVL.

The CDR3 is CASSSQTSANNEQFF. The CDR3 DNA reads as TGTGCCAGCAGTTCCCAGACTAGCGCTAACAATGAGCAGTTCTTC. V and J are TRBV6-5 and TRBJ2-1, with 8 bases that match TRBD2. CDR1 is MNHEY and CDR2 is SVGAGI in the germline V gene. The CDR3 has 15 residues. V was pared by 4 bases and J by 5 bases, with 7 bases of the junction left unmatched.

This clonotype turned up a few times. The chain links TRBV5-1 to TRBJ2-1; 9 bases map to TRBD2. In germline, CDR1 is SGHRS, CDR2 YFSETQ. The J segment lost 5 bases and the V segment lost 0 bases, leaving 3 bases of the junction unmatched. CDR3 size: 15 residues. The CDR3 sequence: CASSLASGVHNEQFF. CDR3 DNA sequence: TGCGCCAGCAGCTTGGCTAGCGGGGTACACAATGAGCAGTTCTTC.

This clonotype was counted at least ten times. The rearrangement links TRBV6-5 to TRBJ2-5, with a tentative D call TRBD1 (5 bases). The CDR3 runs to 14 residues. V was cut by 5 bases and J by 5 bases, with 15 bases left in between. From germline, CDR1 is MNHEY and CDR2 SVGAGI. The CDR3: CASSPLWQGETQYF. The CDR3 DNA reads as TGTGCCAGCAGTCCCCTATGGCAGGGTGAGACCCAGTACTTC.

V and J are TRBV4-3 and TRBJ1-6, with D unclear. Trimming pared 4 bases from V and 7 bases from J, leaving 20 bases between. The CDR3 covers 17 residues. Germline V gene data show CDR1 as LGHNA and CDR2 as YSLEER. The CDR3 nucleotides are TGCGCCAGCAGCCCGTCTCCGGCAGCCTCGGGGAATTCACCCCTCCACTTT. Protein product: CASSPSPAASGNSPLHF.

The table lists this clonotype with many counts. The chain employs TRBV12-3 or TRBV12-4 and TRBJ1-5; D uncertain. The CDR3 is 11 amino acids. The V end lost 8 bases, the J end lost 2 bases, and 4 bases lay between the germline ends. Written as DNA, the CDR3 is TGTGCCAGCTCCCGCAATCAGCCCCAGCATTTT. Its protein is CASSRNQPQHF.

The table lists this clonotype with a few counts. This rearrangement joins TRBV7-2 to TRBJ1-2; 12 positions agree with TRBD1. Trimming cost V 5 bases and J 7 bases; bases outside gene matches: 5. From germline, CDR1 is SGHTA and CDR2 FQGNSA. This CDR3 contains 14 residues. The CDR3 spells CASSRGTGGGGYTF. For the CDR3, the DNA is TGTGCCAGCAGCCGCGGGACAGGGGGCGGTGGCTACACCTTC.

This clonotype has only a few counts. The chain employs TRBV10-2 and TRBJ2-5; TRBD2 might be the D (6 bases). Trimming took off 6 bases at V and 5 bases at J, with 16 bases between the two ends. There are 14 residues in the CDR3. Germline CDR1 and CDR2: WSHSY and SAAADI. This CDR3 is CASREGLRVETQYF. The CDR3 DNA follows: TGCGCCAGCAGGGAGGGGCTTAGGGTGGAGACCCAGTACTTC.

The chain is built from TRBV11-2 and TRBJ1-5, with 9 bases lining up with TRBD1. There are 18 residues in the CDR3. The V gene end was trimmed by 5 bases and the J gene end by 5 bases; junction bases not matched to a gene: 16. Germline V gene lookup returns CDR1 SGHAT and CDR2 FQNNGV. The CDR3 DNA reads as TGTGCCAGCAGCATCAACGACAACAGGGGGCGCCCCCATCAGCCCCAGCATTTT. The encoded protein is CASSINDNRGRPHQPQHF.

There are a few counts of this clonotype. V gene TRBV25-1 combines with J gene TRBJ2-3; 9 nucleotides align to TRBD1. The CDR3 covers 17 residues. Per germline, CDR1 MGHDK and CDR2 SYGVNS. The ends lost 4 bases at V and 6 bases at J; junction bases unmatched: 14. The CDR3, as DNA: TGTGCCAGCAGTGCAGATGGGGGGACAGGGATGTCTGATACGCAGTATTTT. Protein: CASSADGGTGMSDTQYF.

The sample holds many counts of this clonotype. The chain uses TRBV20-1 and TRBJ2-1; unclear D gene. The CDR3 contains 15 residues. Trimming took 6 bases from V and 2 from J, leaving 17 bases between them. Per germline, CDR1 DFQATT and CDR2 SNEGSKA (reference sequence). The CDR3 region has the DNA TGCAGTGCCCACCCCTCTTCGAGGCCCTACAATGAGCAGTTCTTC. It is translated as CSAHPSSRPYNEQFF.

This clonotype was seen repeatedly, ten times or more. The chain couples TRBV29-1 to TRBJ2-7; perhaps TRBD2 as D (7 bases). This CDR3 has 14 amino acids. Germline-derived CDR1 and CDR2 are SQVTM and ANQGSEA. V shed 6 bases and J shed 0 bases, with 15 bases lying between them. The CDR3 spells CSVRGGGSSYEQYF. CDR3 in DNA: TGCAGCGTCAGGGGAGGCGGGAGCTCCTACGAGCAGTACTTC.

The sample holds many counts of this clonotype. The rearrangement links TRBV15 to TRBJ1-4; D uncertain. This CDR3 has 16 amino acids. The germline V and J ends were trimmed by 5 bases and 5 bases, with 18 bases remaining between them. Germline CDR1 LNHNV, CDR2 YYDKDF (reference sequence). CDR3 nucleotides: TGTGCCACCAGCGGAGCAAGGGCCGGCCTGAATGAAAAACTGTTTTTT. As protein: CATSGARAGLNEKLFF.

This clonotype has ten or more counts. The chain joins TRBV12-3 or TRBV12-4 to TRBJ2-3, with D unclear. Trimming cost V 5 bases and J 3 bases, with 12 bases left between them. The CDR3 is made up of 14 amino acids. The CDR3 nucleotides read TGTGCCAGCAGTGCCCGCCTAGTAACAGATACGCAGTATTTT. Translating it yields CASSARLVTDTQYF.

CDR3 DNA: TGCGCCAGCAGCTTGGGACAAAGCCCCGAGACCCAGTACTTC. It is translated as CASSLGQSPETQYF. The rearrangement joins TRBV5-1 to TRBJ2-5, with D unresolved. Germline V gives CDR1 SGHRS, CDR2 YFSETQ. V was shortened by 0 bases and J by 5 bases, with 11 bases between the two germline ends. This CDR3 has 14 amino acids.

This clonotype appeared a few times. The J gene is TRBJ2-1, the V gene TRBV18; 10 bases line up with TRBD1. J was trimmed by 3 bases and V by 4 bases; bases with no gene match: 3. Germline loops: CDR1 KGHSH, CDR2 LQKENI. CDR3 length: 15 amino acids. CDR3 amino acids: CASSQGQGIYNEQFF. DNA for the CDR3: TGTGCCAGCTCACAGGGACAGGGGATCTACAATGAGCAGTTCTTC.

CDR3 bases: TGTGCCTGGTTCCAGGGGGAAGTAATCGGGGGGGCCTCTGGGGCCAACGTCCTGACTTTC. The encoded protein is CAWFQGEVIGGASGANVLTF. The V call is TRBV30, the J call TRBJ2-6; D perhaps matches TRBD2 (8 bases). The CDR3 length is 20 residues. CDR1 is GTSNPN and CDR2 is SVGIG in the germline V gene (reference sequence). The V and J ends lost 5 bases and 0 bases respectively, with 26 bases between them.